Below are 27 T cell receptor beta chains sequenced from a single sample in a study of OX40 agonist ivuxolimab in advanced cancers. The library was prepared using the immunoSEQ multiplex PCR assay. TCRdb re-hosts the immuneACCESS table, in-frame sequences only. Its copies lack some clones; in the studies checked, an unresolved V gene accounts for under half of them, and the cause for the rest is not known. The sample table records 20,000 to 25,000 clones; roughly 80% of these occur just once. Around 50% of the sample rests with the top ten. The sample was CD4+ or CD8+ T cells sorted from blood, taken in a trial of the OX40 agonist ivuxolimab. These receptors originate from an adult with an advanced solid tumor such as melanoma, head and neck, liver or kidney cancer.

This rearrangement joins TRBV25-1 to TRBJ1-1; 9 bases are shared with TRBD1. V dropped 5 bases and J dropped 1; count of bases not matched to a gene: 2. This CDR3 region has 14 residues. Germline CDR1 is MGHDK and CDR2 is SYGVNS. CDR3 protein: CASSLGQGNTEAFF. CDR3 nucleotide sequence: TGTGCCAGCAGTTTGGGACAGGGGAACACTGAAGCTTTCTTT.

The J gene is TRBJ1-2, the V gene TRBV5-5, with D perhaps TRBD1 (5 bases). In germline, CDR1 is SGHKS, CDR2 YYEKEE (reference sequence). V was shortened by 4 bases and J by 2 bases, with 12 bases between the two germline ends. This CDR3 region has 14 residues. CDR3 amino acids: CASSTPSGNYGYTF. The CDR3 nucleotides are TGTGCCAGCAGCACCCCTTCAGGGAACTATGGCTACACCTTC.

V gene TRBV27 combines with J gene TRBJ2-1; tentatively, D is TRBD2 (6 bases). Between the trimmed V and J ends, which lost 4 bases and 9 bases, there was a span of 28 bases. Germline V gene lookup returns CDR1 MNHEY and CDR2 SMNVEV (reference sequence). The CDR3 loop spans 18 amino acids. The CDR3 sequence is CASSSLTAVAGPNGEQFF. CDR3 nucleotides: TGTGCCAGCAGTTCTCTAACGGCCGTGGCGGGGCCAAATGGTGAGCAGTTCTTC.

V is TRBV27 and J is TRBJ1-1; 9 bases align to TRBD1. J was trimmed by 4 bases and V by 4 bases; bases with no gene match: 10. Looked up from germline, CDR1 is MNHEY and CDR2 is SMNVEV (reference sequence). This CDR3 has 16 amino acids. The CDR3 region is CASSSPDRGRGTEAFF. CDR3 coding DNA: TGTGCCAGCAGTTCCCCGGACAGGGGTAGGGGCACTGAAGCTTTCTTT.

The table lists this clone with a count of one. The chain couples TRBV6-5 to TRBJ2-2; D might be TRBD2 (6 bases). The CDR3 runs to 15 residues. CDR1 and CDR2 (germline): MNHEY, SVGAGI. Deletions cut 6 bases from V and 5 bases from J, with 16 bases between. This CDR3 is CASSPLWGETGELFF. The CDR3 nucleotides read TGTGCCAGCAGCCCTTTGTGGGGGGAAACCGGGGAGCTGTTTTTT.

This clone was recorded only once. The chain combines TRBV19 with TRBJ2-4; a weak D match, TRBD2 (7 bases). Germline V gives CDR1 LNHDA, CDR2 SQIVND (reference sequence). The CDR3 contains 15 residues. The V and J ends lost 3 bases and 2 bases respectively, with 11 bases between them. The CDR3 reads CASSMGGGTKNIQYF. In DNA form, the CDR3 reads TGTGCCAGTAGTATGGGGGGGGGCACCAAAAACATTCAGTACTTC.

The CDR3 DNA sequence: TGTGCCAGCACCCCCGGGACTAGCGGGAGCAATGAGCAGTTCTTC. This sequence encodes CASTPGTSGSNEQFF. This rearrangement joins TRBV27 to TRBJ2-1; TRBD2 aligns across 14 bases. The CDR3 contains 15 residues. The V gene end was trimmed by 7 bases and the J gene end by 6 bases; junction bases not matched to a gene: 5. The germline gives CDR1 MNHEY, CDR2 SMNVEV (reference sequence).

This rearrangement joins TRBV19 to TRBJ2-7; D is possibly TRBD1 (5 bases). The CDR3 consists of 12 residues. Germline V lookup: CDR1 LNHDA, CDR2 SQIVND (reference sequence). Trimming took 4 bases from V and 6 from J, leaving 10 bases between them. In DNA, the CDR3 is TGTGCCAGTAGTAGTTACAGGACCGAGCAGTACTTC. It yields the protein CASSSYRTEQYF.

The chain recombines TRBV4-3 with TRBJ1-2; tentatively, D is TRBD1 (6 bases). Per the germline V gene, CDR1 is LGHNA and CDR2 is YSLEER. The CDR3 spans 16 residues. V was cut by 0 bases and J by 3 bases, with 14 bases left in between. The CDR3 nucleotides are TGCGCCAGCAGCCAAGAGGCGTCAGGGGAAGACTATGGCTACACCTTC. It translates to CASSQEASGEDYGYTF.

The chain has TRBV4-3 and TRBJ2-1, with D hard to call. This CDR3 region has 15 residues. The V and J ends lost 0 bases and 4 bases respectively, with 10 bases between them. Germline CDR1 and CDR2: LGHNA and YSLEER. In nucleotides, the CDR3 is TGCGCCAGCAGCCAAGAGTGGACCGGGTACAATGAGCAGTTCTTC. This codes for CASSQEWTGYNEQFF.

This chain links TRBV29-1 with TRBJ1-3; 10 positions agree with TRBD1. This CDR3 is built from 15 residues. Germline CDR1 and CDR2: SQVTM and ANQGSEA. After removal of 1 base from V and 3 bases from J, the junction contained 3 bases not matched to a gene. The DNA of the CDR3 is TGCAGCGTTGAAGGACAGGGGGCGCGTGGAAACACCATATATTTT. This encodes CSVEGQGARGNTIYF.

The chain joins TRBV10-3 to TRBJ2-1; 10 nucleotides line up with TRBD1. The V gene end was trimmed by 4 bases and the J gene end by 5 bases; junction bases not matched to a gene: 5. Germline lookup yields CDR1 ENHRY and CDR2 SYGVKD. This CDR3 comprises 15 residues. CDR3 sequence: CAISVGDRGDNEQFF. In nucleotides, the CDR3 is TGTGCCATCAGTGTTGGGGACAGGGGAGACAATGAGCAGTTCTTC.

V is TRBV7-9 and J is TRBJ2-5, with 7 bases fitting TRBD1. Trimming at V came to 2 bases and at J to 9 bases, leaving 6 bases not matched to a gene. This CDR3 region has 13 residues. The germline gives CDR1 SEHNR, CDR2 FQNEAQ (reference sequence). Here the CDR3 reads CASSLPTGVAQYF. CDR3 DNA: TGTGCCAGCAGCTTACCCACAGGGGTGGCCCAGTACTTC.

The CDR3 DNA sequence: TGTGCCAGCAGCACAGGGCGCGGTAACTATGGCTACACCTTC. Translation gives CASSTGRGNYGYTF. This chain connects TRBV5-4 to TRBJ1-2; tentative D call: TRBD1 (6 bases). V lost 4 bases to trimming and J lost 1 base, with 11 bases between them. CDR1 and CDR2 (germline): SGHNT, YYREEE (reference sequence). This CDR3 is built from 14 residues.

The CDR3 DNA follows: TGTGCCTGGAGTGTAGGGGTCGCGGGAAACGAGCAGTACTTC. It is translated as CAWSVGVAGNEQYF. V and J are TRBV30 and TRBJ2-7; possible D gene TRBD2, 6 bases. The CDR3 runs to 14 residues. Germline lookup yields CDR1 GTSNPN and CDR2 SVGIG (reference sequence). The V end lost 0 bases, the J end lost 5 bases, and 14 bases lay between the germline ends. Full variable domain (remainder filled in from reference TRBV30 and TRBJ2-7): SQTIHQWPATLVQPVGSPLSLECTVEGTSNPNLYWYRQAAGRGLQLLFYSVGIGQISSEVPQNLSASRPQDRQFILSSKKLLLSDSGFYLCAWSVGVAGNEQYFGPGTRLTVT.

V usage is TRBV5-1 and J usage is TRBJ2-1; 10 positions agree with TRBD2. Germline loops: CDR1 SGHRS, CDR2 YFSETQ. The CDR3 extends over 17 amino acids. V lost 0 bases, J lost 3 bases, and 6 bases stayed unmatched. CDR3 amino acids: CASSLVPTSGLYNEQFF. In DNA, the CDR3 is TGCGCCAGCAGCTTGGTCCCGACTAGCGGGCTCTACAATGAGCAGTTCTTC.

CDR3 bases: TGTGCCAGCAGCTTAGCGTTTGGCGGGCAGAAGAACACTGAAGCTTTCTTT. Its protein product is CASSLAFGGQKNTEAFF. The genes are TRBV25-1 and TRBJ1-1; D is unclear. Looked up from germline, CDR1 is MGHDK and CDR2 is SYGVNS. Trimming removed 6 bases at V and 1 base at J, with 21 bases between. This CDR3 region has 17 residues.

V gene TRBV5-1 combines with J gene TRBJ1-4, with unresolved D. In germline, CDR1 is SGHRS, CDR2 YFSETQ. Between the trimmed V and J ends, which lost 4 bases and 1 base, there was a span of 8 bases. This CDR3 is built from 14 residues. This CDR3 is CASSDDGTNEKLFF. DNA for the CDR3: TGCGCCAGCAGCGACGATGGAACTAATGAAAAACTGTTTTTT.

The chain recombines TRBV30 with TRBJ2-7; the match to TRBD2 covers 8 bases. Unmatched junction bases numbered 8, after V lost 7 bases and J lost 3 bases. Germline lookup yields CDR1 GTSNPN and CDR2 SVGIG (reference sequence). The length of the CDR3 is 13 residues. This CDR3 reads CASRLARGYEQYF. The DNA of the CDR3 is TGTGCCTCAAGACTAGCGAGAGGCTACGAGCAGTACTTC.

The chain links TRBV19 to TRBJ1-5; 9 positions match TRBD1. CDR3 length: 18 amino acids. The ends lost 1 base at V and 3 bases at J; junction bases unmatched: 10. The germline CDR1 and CDR2 sequences are LNHDA and SQIVND (reference sequence). CDR3 residues: CASSIVGPGQGNNQPQHF. As DNA, the CDR3 is TGTGCCAGTAGTATAGTAGGGCCGGGACAGGGAAACAATCAGCCCCAGCATTTT.

V usage is TRBV5-6 and J usage is TRBJ2-3; TRBD2 aligns across 7 bases. CDR1 and CDR2 (germline): SGHDT, YYEEEE. V gave up 4 bases and J gave up 6 bases; unmatched junction bases: 11. This CDR3 contains 15 residues. CDR3 in amino acids: CASSMLSGVGDTQYF. The CDR3 DNA sequence: TGTGCCAGCAGCATGCTCAGCGGGGTTGGGGATACGCAGTATTTT.

V usage is TRBV11-2 and J usage is TRBJ2-1; 11 positions match TRBD2. V trimming: 2 bases; J trimming: 8 bases; junction bases outside the gene matches: 5. In germline, CDR1 is SGHAT, CDR2 FQNNGV. This CDR3 comprises 15 residues. CDR3: CASSLLAGGRDEQFF. As DNA, the CDR3 is TGTGCCAGCAGCTTACTAGCGGGGGGACGGGATGAGCAGTTCTTC.

The CDR3, as DNA: TGTGCCAGCAGAACAGGGTCCGGGGAGCTGTTTTTT. The encoded protein is CASRTGSGELFF. The gene calls are TRBV6-5 and TRBJ2-2; D is perhaps TRBD1 (6 bases). The germline V and J ends were trimmed by 6 bases and 6 bases, with 8 bases remaining between them. The CDR3 runs 12 residues. Germline V gene sequence: CDR1 MNHEY, CDR2 SVGAGI.

The rearrangement uses TRBV5-6 and TRBJ1-1; D gene unclear. This CDR3 contains 14 residues. The germline gives CDR1 SGHDT, CDR2 YYEEEE. V lost 2 bases to trimming and J lost 2 bases, with 10 bases between them. CDR3: CASSLGYTNTEAFF. CDR3 bases: TGTGCCAGCAGCTTAGGGTATACCAACACTGAAGCTTTCTTT.

The rearrangement joins TRBV4-3 to TRBJ2-7; 7 bases are a match to TRBD2. CDR3 length equals 16 residues. The V gene end was trimmed by 0 bases and the J gene end by 3 bases; junction bases not matched to a gene: 8. Germline CDR1 LGHNA, CDR2 YSLEER. CDR3 amino acids: CASSQEWEGSVYEQYF. The CDR3 DNA reads as TGCGCCAGCAGCCAAGAATGGGAGGGGAGTGTCTACGAGCAGTACTTC.

The chain uses TRBV7-9 and TRBJ2-2; maybe TRBD1 (6 bases). Trimming shortened V by 3 bases and J by 3 bases, and 11 bases separated the two germline ends. CDR3 length: 15 residues. Germline V gives CDR1 SEHNR, CDR2 FQNEAQ (reference sequence). The CDR3 loop reads CASSLTGWDTGELFF. The DNA for the CDR3 is TGTGCCAGCAGCTTGACAGGTTGGGACACCGGGGAGCTGTTTTTT.

The chain carries TRBV12-5 and TRBJ1-2; TRBD1 matches 7 bases. The CDR3 contains 14 residues. Germline V gene data show CDR1 as LGHNT and CDR2 as FRNRAP. V shed 5 bases and J 4 bases; nucleotides not matched to a gene: 7. The DNA for the CDR3 is TGTGCTAGTGGTCCCGGAGGGGGCGCCTATGGCTACACCTTC. It is translated as CASGPGGGAYGYTF.